This T cell receptor (beta chain) was sequenced for a study of T cell changes during pregnancy in multiple sclerosis. The CDR3 consists of 17 residues. J was trimmed by 1 base and V by 2 bases; bases with no gene match: 8. CDR1 SGHRS and CDR2 YFSETQ come from the germline V gene. Profiling relied on immunoSEQ multiplex PCR, and the TCRdb table lists in-frame clones only, not all of them. Of roughly 31,000 clones listed, just over 90% are singletons. This specimen was CD4+ T cells from peripheral blood mononuclear cells, taken in the first trimester of pregnancy. This chain connects TRBV5-1 to TRBJ2-5; 10 positions agree with TRBD2. The TCR originated in a female donor with multiple sclerosis, enrolled in a pregnancy study. The CDR3 sequence: CASSLGTSGVLQETQYF. DNA for the CDR3: TGCGCCAGCAGCTTAGGCACTAGCGGGGTACTCCAAGAGACCCAGTACTTC. Variable domain in full (rest from reference TRBV5-1 and TRBJ2-5): KAGVTQTPRYLIKTRGQQVTLSCSPISGHRSVSWYQQTPGQGLQFLFEYFSETQRNKGNFPGRFSGRQFSNSRSEMNVSTLELGDSALYLCASSLGTSGVLQETQYFGPGTRLLVL.